This passage covers 3 T cell receptor beta chains from one sample sequenced in a study of long-term antiretroviral therapy in people with HIV. An immunoSEQ assay, version v3.0, was performed at survey level. Libraries were prepared by immunoSEQ multiplex PCR; TCRdb keeps only in-frame clonotypes and omits some of them. The table shows fewer than 35,000 clones, with around 78% occurring only once. The sample was unsorted PBMCs, taken 3.1 years after starting antiretroviral therapy. The receptor set was obtained from a woman in her forties or fifties with HIV.

This clone has just a few counts. The chain uses TRBV4-1 and TRBJ1-4, with D tentatively TRBD1 (6 bases). Germline lookup yields CDR1 MGHRA and CDR2 YSYEKL. The CDR3 is 14 amino acids. V lost 4 bases and J 7 bases, leaving 13 bases between the germline ends. CDR3 in amino acids: CASSPLGGGEKLFF. CDR3 in DNA: TGCGCCAGCAGCCCCCTAGGGGGTGGTGAAAAACTGTTTTTT.

The gene calls are TRBV28 and TRBJ1-1, with TRBD1 matching 9 bases. Trimming cost V 1 base and J 0 bases; bases outside gene matches: 6. The germline CDR1 and CDR2 sequences are MDHEN and SYDVKM. The CDR3 has 17 residues. DNA of the CDR3: TGTGCCAGCAGTTTATATCCGGGACAGGGCCTGAACACTGAAGCTTTCTTT. As protein: CASSLYPGQGLNTEAFF.

The gene calls are TRBV6-5 and TRBJ1-4; unclear D gene. This CDR3 has 16 amino acids. Germline CDR1 MNHEY, CDR2 SVGAGI. The V and J ends lost 0 bases and 0 bases respectively, with 8 bases between them. CDR3 sequence: CASSYSDSATNEKLFF. CDR3 nucleotides: TGTGCCAGCAGTTACTCCGACTCCGCAACTAATGAAAAACTGTTTTTT.